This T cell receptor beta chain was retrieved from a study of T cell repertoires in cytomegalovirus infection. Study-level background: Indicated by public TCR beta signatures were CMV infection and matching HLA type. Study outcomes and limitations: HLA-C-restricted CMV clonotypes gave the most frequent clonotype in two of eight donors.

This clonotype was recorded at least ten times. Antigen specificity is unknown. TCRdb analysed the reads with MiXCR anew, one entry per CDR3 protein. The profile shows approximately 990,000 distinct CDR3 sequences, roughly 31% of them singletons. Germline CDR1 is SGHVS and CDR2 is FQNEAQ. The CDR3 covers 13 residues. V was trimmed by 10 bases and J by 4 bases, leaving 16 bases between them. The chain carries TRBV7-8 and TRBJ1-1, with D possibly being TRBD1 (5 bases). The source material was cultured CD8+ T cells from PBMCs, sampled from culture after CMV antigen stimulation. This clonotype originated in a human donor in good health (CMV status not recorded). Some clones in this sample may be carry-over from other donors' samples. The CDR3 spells CATTYGQGTEAFF. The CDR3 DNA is TGTGCCACCACCTATGGGCAGGGCACTGAAGCTTTCTTT.